These 14 T cell receptor beta chains were all obtained from the same sample, sequenced in a study of naive and memory T cell subsets. The library had UMIs added by 3' ligation of an oligonucleotide to TCR cDNA. Four PCR rounds used nested alpha and beta constant region primers plus the SP2 primer. TCRdb itself ran the 5' RACE reads through MiXCR, one entry per CDR3 protein. Of 58,000 or so distinct CDR3 sequences listed, 6% to 8.5% are singletons. Receptors were obtained from a female donor in good health.

This clonotype has ten or more counts. V usage is TRBV6-6 and J usage is TRBJ1-6; D unclear. Trimming cost V 1 base and J 3 bases, with 4 bases left between them. Germline V lookup: CDR1 MNHNY, CDR2 SVGAGI (reference sequence). This CDR3 spans 14 amino acids. CDR3 in DNA: TGTGCCAGCAGTTACTTGGACTATAATTCACCCCTCCACTTT. The encoded protein is CASSYLDYNSPLHF.

The chain is built from TRBV7-2 and TRBJ2-7; 8 bases are a match to TRBD2. Germline V gene lookup returns CDR1 SGHTA and CDR2 FQGNSA. J lost 4 bases, V lost 5 bases, and 10 bases had no gene match. This CDR3 has 15 amino acids. DNA for the CDR3: TGTGCCAGCAGCACCCAGACTAGCGTAACGTACGAGCAGTACTTC. Amino acids: CASSTQTSVTYEQYF.

The sample holds a few counts of this clonotype. The chain joins TRBV6-2 or TRBV6-3 to TRBJ2-3; D could derive from TRBD1 or TRBD2 (6 bases each). Germline V gene data show CDR1 as MNHEY and CDR2 as SVGEGT. This CDR3 comprises 16 residues. V lost 2 bases, J lost 1 base, and 13 bases lay in between. In nucleotides, the CDR3 is TGTGCCAGCAGTTACCACGTGGGGGGCCGCACAGATACGCAGTATTTT. Translating gives CASSYHVGGRTDTQYF.

The chain combines TRBV28 with TRBJ1-4, with D possibly being TRBD1 (6 bases). CDR3 size: 14 residues. V shed 5 bases and J shed 5 bases, with 12 bases lying between them. Looked up from germline, CDR1 is MDHEN and CDR2 is SYDVKM. The CDR3: CASSLQGLNEKLFF. CDR3 sequence (DNA): TGTGCCAGCAGTCTACAGGGTCTCAATGAAAAACTGTTTTTT.

This clonotype was detected many times. The chain combines TRBV4-2 with TRBJ2-3; 12 nucleotides match TRBD1. Germline trimming cut 3 bases from V and 4 bases from J; bases unmatched to any gene: 5. The CDR3 is made up of 16 amino acids. Germline CDR1 LGHNA, CDR2 YNFKEQ. The CDR3 DNA sequence: TGTGCCAGCAGCCAGGGGACAGGGGGCAATGCAGATACGCAGTATTTT. This translates into CASSQGTGGNADTQYF.

V is TRBV12-3 or TRBV12-4 and J is TRBJ1-2; 10 bases map to TRBD1. Trimming took 7 bases from V and 7 from J; bases not matched to a gene: 9. This CDR3 contains 14 residues. The CDR3 coding sequence is TGTGCCAGCAATCGACAGGGGGCTACTCTTGGCTACACCTTC. It is translated as CASNRQGATLGYTF.

The J gene is TRBJ2-5, the V gene TRBV6-5, with D possibly matching TRBD2 (6 bases). This CDR3 contains 15 residues. CDR1 and CDR2 (germline): MNHEY, SVGAGI. V was trimmed by 2 bases and J by 2 bases, leaving 12 bases between them. DNA for the CDR3: TGTGCCAGCAGTTACGGTGGAGGAGGGCAAGAGACCCAGTACTTC. Translation gives CASSYGGGGQETQYF.

This clonotype was observed many times. The CDR3 reads CAIKNLGLAQGKNEQFF. Here the CDR3 DNA reads TGTGCCATCAAAAACTTAGGACTAGCCCAGGGGAAGAATGAGCAGTTCTTC. The chain links TRBV10-3 to TRBJ2-1; 8 bases are shared with TRBD2. This CDR3 has 17 residues. Germline CDR1 and CDR2: ENHRY and SYGVKD. Losses at the gene ends were 7 bases for V and 7 bases for J; bases not matched to a gene: 18.

J is TRBJ2-6 and V is TRBV6-5; no reliable D call. Trimming cost V 7 bases and J 0 bases, with 4 bases left between them. In germline, CDR1 is MNHEY, CDR2 SVGAGI. The CDR3 sequence is 13 residues long. CDR3 sequence reads: CASKVSGANVLTF. The CDR3 region has the DNA TGTGCCAGCAAGGTCTCTGGGGCCAACGTCCTGACTTTC.

This clonotype has a count of ten or more. J is TRBJ2-1 and V is TRBV11-3; maybe TRBD2 (6 bases). Germline V gene lookup returns CDR1 SGHNT and CDR2 YENEEA. This CDR3 region has 15 residues. Trimming pared 2 bases from V and 7 bases from J, leaving 15 bases between. CDR3 loop: CASSLTPRGVNEQFF. The DNA for the CDR3 is TGTGCCAGCAGCTTAACCCCCCGCGGGGTTAATGAGCAGTTCTTC.

This clonotype came up many times. The gene calls are TRBV5-1 and TRBJ1-3; no definite D call. V was clipped by 0 bases and J by 1 base, with 5 bases between them. Germline V gives CDR1 SGHRS, CDR2 YFSETQ. The CDR3 consists of 14 residues. In DNA form, the CDR3 reads TGCGCCAGCAGCTTGGGCCGATCTGGAAACACCATATATTTT. It yields the protein CASSLGRSGNTIYF.

This clonotype was counted between two and nine times. The V call is TRBV7-9, the J call TRBJ1-4; D not certain. The CDR3 has 13 amino acids. The V gene lost 5 bases and the J gene lost 11 bases, with 15 bases spanning the gap. The germline V gene has CDR1 SEHNR and CDR2 FQNEAQ (reference sequence). The CDR3 here is CASSDTPFGKLFF. In nucleotides, the CDR3 is TGTGCCAGCAGCGACACCCCCTTTGGGAAACTGTTTTTT.

The sample holds many counts of this clonotype. The chain has TRBV6-2 or TRBV6-3 and TRBJ2-5; D is unclear. Trimming cost V 2 bases and J 9 bases, with 10 bases left between them. The CDR3 length is 12 residues. Per the germline V gene, CDR1 is MNHEY and CDR2 is SVGEGT. The CDR3 nucleotides read TGTGCCAGCAGTTACGTCGTTGGGGCCCAGTACTTC. Its protein is CASSYVVGAQYF.

This clonotype was seen repeatedly, ten times or more. V and J are TRBV28 and TRBJ2-2; D might be TRBD2 (6 bases). Deletions cut 5 bases from V and 15 bases from J, with 13 bases between. The CDR3 covers 11 residues. The germline V gene encodes CDR1 MDHEN and CDR2 SYDVKM. CDR3: CASSVATGVFF. The CDR3 DNA is TGTGCCAGCAGTGTCGCCACGGGGGTGTTTTTT.